The 20 T cell receptor beta chains presented below share a single source sample, sequenced in a study of graft-versus-host responses after intestinal transplantation. What these receptors recognize is not known. The method was immunoSEQ multiplex PCR; TCRdb's version includes in-frame clones alone and lacks a portion of them. This table has about 70,000 clones, just under 95% appearing once. The source was unstimulated CD8+ T cells sorted from spleen or lymph node cells, collected before intestinal transplant. The receptors were sampled from a human donor who received an intestinal transplant.

V is TRBV27 and J is TRBJ2-5; 7 bases are a match to TRBD1. V shed 0 bases and J 3 bases; nucleotides not matched to a gene: 4. The CDR3 length is 15 residues. CDR1 is MNHEY, CDR2 SMNVEV, per germline (reference sequence). Written as DNA, the CDR3 is TGTGCCAGCAGTTTATCACCCACAGGGGAAGAGACCCAGTACTTC. Translated: CASSLSPTGEETQYF.

The J gene is TRBJ2-2, the V gene TRBV7-6, with D perhaps being TRBD1 or TRBD2 (5 bases each). Per the germline V gene, CDR1 is SGHVS and CDR2 is FNYEAQ. The CDR3 consists of 17 residues. The ends were cut back, 0 bases at V and 3 bases at J, with 14 bases in the middle. The chain's CDR3 is CASSLAHRGADTGELFF. For the CDR3, the DNA is TGTGCCAGCAGCTTAGCGCACCGGGGCGCGGACACCGGGGAGCTGTTTTTT.

The chain joins TRBV7-9 to TRBJ2-3; possibly TRBD2 for D (6 bases). Trimming took 1 base from V and 0 from J, leaving 11 bases between them. The length of the CDR3 is 16 residues. Germline-derived CDR1 and CDR2 are SEHNR and FQNEAQ (reference sequence). The CDR3 sequence is CASSLVLRESTDTQYF. Written as DNA, the CDR3 is TGTGCCAGCAGCTTAGTTTTACGGGAGAGCACAGATACGCAGTATTTT.

This clone was seen only a few times. The chain combines TRBV29-1 with TRBJ1-6, with 7 positions matching TRBD1. Germline V gene lookup returns CDR1 SQVTM and CDR2 ANQGSEA. The junction had 8 bases not matched to a gene; V was cut back by 7 bases and J by 8 bases. This CDR3 region has 13 residues. This CDR3 is CSARQGEYSPLHF. The CDR3 DNA reads TGCAGCGCGCGACAGGGAGAGTATTCACCCCTCCACTTT.

The chain carries TRBV7-6 and TRBJ2-2; D gene unclear. This CDR3 has 13 amino acids. Trimming removed 3 bases at V and 7 bases at J, with 9 bases between. The germline V gene encodes CDR1 SGHVS and CDR2 FNYEAQ. CDR3 loop: CASSFEAGGELFF. In DNA form, the CDR3 reads TGTGCCAGCAGCTTCGAGGCAGGCGGGGAGCTGTTTTTT. Based on the CDR3 plus reference TRBV7-6 and TRBJ2-2, the full variable domain is GAGVSQSPRYKVTKRGQDVALRCDPISGHVSLYWYRQALGQGPEFLTYFNYEAQQDKSGLPNDRFSAERPEGSISTLTIQRTEQRDSAMYRCASSFEAGGELFFGEGSRLTVL.

The chain has TRBV7-4 and TRBJ2-5, with D possibly TRBD1 on 6 matching bases. The germline V and J ends were trimmed by 5 bases and 5 bases, with 24 bases remaining between them. The germline gives CDR1 SGHVT, CDR2 SQSDAQ. The CDR3 contains 17 residues. CDR3 sequence: CASSLPNRDPGSETQYF. The CDR3 coding sequence is TGTGCCAGCAGCCTACCGAACAGGGATCCCGGCTCCGAGACCCAGTACTTC.

The sample holds one count of this clone. The chain links TRBV4-2 to TRBJ2-7; D unclear. Per the germline V gene, CDR1 is LGHNA and CDR2 is YNFKEQ. V gave up 0 bases and J gave up 4 bases, with 13 bases separating them. The CDR3 extends over 15 amino acids. The CDR3 loop is CASSQEPLTEYEQYF. DNA of the CDR3: TGTGCCAGCAGCCAAGAACCCTTAACGGAGTACGAGCAGTACTTC.

The chain joins TRBV5-4 to TRBJ2-2; TRBD1 or TRBD2 may be the D gene (6 bases each). This CDR3 has 16 amino acids. V was trimmed by 2 bases and J by 4 bases, leaving 15 bases between them. Germline V gives CDR1 SGHNT, CDR2 YYREEE (reference sequence). DNA of the CDR3: TGTGCCAGCAGCTTTCAGCGAGGGGGGATCACCGGGGAGCTGTTTTTT. Its translation: CASSFQRGGITGELFF.

The CDR3 loop reads CAWSRQVYEQYF. CDR3 in DNA: TGTGCCTGGAGTAGGCAGGTTTACGAGCAGTACTTC. The chain has TRBV30 and TRBJ2-7; D remains unclear. Germline CDR1 GTSNPN, CDR2 SVGIG (reference sequence). This CDR3 has 12 amino acids. Trimming removed 2 bases at V and 4 bases at J, with 9 bases between.

V usage is TRBV5-1 and J usage is TRBJ2-7, with D possibly TRBD1 on 5 matching bases. This CDR3 has 13 amino acids. V lost 4 bases and J lost 4, with 12 bases in between. Germline V CDR1 and CDR2: SGHRS, YFSETQ. The CDR3 DNA reads TGCGCCAGCAGCCCGCCGGACATTTACGAGCAGTACTTC. It specifies CASSPPDIYEQYF.

This clone was picked up one time. This same CDR3 is encoded by further DNA sequences in the sample. CDR3 in amino acids: CASSGGLAGSTDTQYF. The DNA for the CDR3 is TGTGCCAGCAGTGGGGGACTAGCGGGATCCACAGATACGCAGTATTTT. The chain combines TRBV2 with TRBJ2-3; TRBD2 aligns across 13 bases. CDR1 and CDR2 (germline): SNHLY, FYNNEI. The CDR3 consists of 16 residues. With 4 bases clipped from V and 2 bases from J, the junction kept 3 bases outside the gene matches. Complete variable domain (other parts from reference TRBV2 and TRBJ2-3): EPEVTQTPSHQVTQMGQEVILRCVPISNHLYFYWYRQILGQKVEFLVSFYNNEISEKSEIFDDQFSVERPDGSNFTLKIRSTKLEDSAMYFCASSGGLAGSTDTQYFGPGTRLTVL.

The chain couples TRBV5-3 to TRBJ1-5, with a weak D call TRBD1 (5 bases). TRBV5-3 belongs to the ORF category, with a function that is uncertain. V lost 8 bases to trimming and J lost 9 bases, with 24 bases between them. CDR3 length: 15 amino acids. For the CDR3, the DNA is TGTGCCAGGAAGTACGGGGGATCTGACAAGGGGCCCCAGCATTTT. It specifies CARKYGGSDKGPQHF.

The V gene is TRBV5-6, the J gene TRBJ1-4; 9 positions match TRBD1. CDR1 is SGHDT and CDR2 is YYEEEE in the germline V gene. The trim removed 4 bases at V and 7 bases at J, leaving 20 bases unmatched. The CDR3 length is 19 residues. The chain's CDR3 is CASSRARYGDGTGSEKLFF. CDR3 DNA: TGTGCCAGCAGCCGGGCCCGATATGGGGACGGGACAGGGAGTGAAAAACTGTTTTTT.

The rearrangement uses TRBV5-1 and TRBJ2-5; either TRBD1 or TRBD2 may fit D (5 bases each). Deletions cut 2 bases from V and 2 bases from J, with 10 bases between. The CDR3 sequence is 14 residues long. Per germline, CDR1 SGHRS and CDR2 YFSETQ. CDR3 protein: CASSFGREQETQYF. The DNA for the CDR3 is TGCGCCAGCAGCTTTGGCAGGGAGCAAGAGACCCAGTACTTC. Looking up the rest from reference TRBV5-1 and TRBJ2-5 gives the full variable domain: KAGVTQTPRYLIKTRGQQVTLSCSPISGHRSVSWYQQTPGQGLQFLFEYFSETQRNKGNFPGRFSGRQFSNSRSEMNVSTLELGDSALYLCASSFGREQETQYFGPGTRLLVL.

The genes are TRBV11-2 and TRBJ2-7, with 8 bases lining up with TRBD2. Losses at the gene ends were 0 bases for V and 0 bases for J; bases not matched to a gene: 4. Germline-derived CDR1 and CDR2 are SGHAT and FQNNGV. The CDR3 totals 16 residues. As DNA, the CDR3 is TGTGCCAGCAGCTTAGAACCGGGACTAGTCTCCTACGAGCAGTACTTC. Protein product: CASSLEPGLVSYEQYF.

J is TRBJ2-5 and V is TRBV15; D uncertain. Per the germline V gene, CDR1 is LNHNV and CDR2 is YYDKDF (reference sequence). The CDR3 totals 14 residues. Trimming left V 0 bases short and J 2 bases short, with 7 bases between. The CDR3 nucleotides are TGTGCCACCAGCAGAGAGGGTGAACAAGAGACCCAGTACTTC. This gives the protein CATSREGEQETQYF.

The chain has TRBV7-3 and TRBJ2-5; a weak D match, TRBD2 (7 bases). Trimming stripped 2 bases from V and 1 base from J, with 11 bases between. Germline CDR1 reads SGHTA; CDR2 reads FQGTGA. CDR3 length: 15 residues. The CDR3 nucleotides read TGTGCCAGCAGCTTAGGGGGGGCTGTCCAAGAGACCCAGTACTTC. Translating gives CASSLGGAVQETQYF.

The rearrangement joins TRBV5-4 to TRBJ2-3, with D possibly TRBD2 on 5 matching bases. With 5 bases removed from V and 10 bases from J, the gap between germline ends came to 20 bases. CDR3 length: 14 amino acids. Germline CDR1 and CDR2: SGHNT and YYREEE (reference sequence). This chain's CDR3 is CASREMSGSPSQYF. As DNA, the CDR3 is TGTGCCAGCAGGGAAATGAGCGGCTCCCCTTCGCAGTATTTT.

The V gene is TRBV4-1, the J gene TRBJ2-7; D may be TRBD1 (6 bases). Looked up from germline, CDR1 is MGHRA and CDR2 is YSYEKL. With 1 base removed from V and 2 bases from J, the gap between germline ends came to 18 bases. CDR3 length: 17 amino acids. In DNA, the CDR3 is TGCGCCAGCAGCCAAGTATTCCGGGACATTATTACCTACGAGCAGTACTTC. It specifies CASSQVFRDIITYEQYF.

This chain joins TRBV4-2 and TRBJ2-5, with 8 bases matching TRBD2. The J call may be mistaken, given a closer DNA end match to TRBJ2-7. CDR3 length: 17 amino acids. Germline CDR1 LGHNA, CDR2 YNFKEQ. CDR3 protein: CASSHSGGRHSLYEQYF. CDR3 nucleotides: TGTGCCAGCAGCCATAGCGGCGGGAGGCACAGCCTCTACGAGCAGTACTTC.